One sample yielded the 2 T cell receptor beta chains listed below, sequenced in a study of T-cell reconstitution after alpha-beta-depleted transplantation in children. Preparation of the TCRbeta library was carried out with unique molecular identifiers. TCRdb itself ran the PCR reads through MiXCR, one entry per CDR3 protein. The sample includes 600,000 to 800,000 distinct CDR3 sequences, 10% to 15% of them seen just once. The sequences come from PBMCs, collected before TCRalphabeta/CD19-depleted stem cell transplant. Receptors originate from a girl aged 2-9 years with congenital amegakaryocytic thrombocytopenia, due to receive a stem cell transplant.

A word on this clonotype: This may come from a read error, since a much larger clone is one base off. The gene calls are TRBV20-1 and TRBJ2-3; TRBD1 might be the D (6 bases). This CDR3 spans 14 amino acids. Germline V CDR1 and CDR2: DFQATT, SNEGSKA (reference sequence). V lost 7 bases and J lost 0, with 14 bases in between. The CDR3, as DNA: TGCAGTGGAAACAGGGTTCCAAGCACAGATACGCAGTATTTT. This translates into CSGNRVPSTDTQYF.

This chain uses TRBV7-9 with TRBJ1-5, with 7 bases fitting TRBD1. V shed 5 bases, J shed 3 bases, and the junction held 4 bases outside the gene matches. The CDR3 has 14 residues. The germline V gene encodes CDR1 SEHNR and CDR2 FQNEAQ (reference sequence). CDR3 loop: CASSRGQDNQPQHF. CDR3 nucleotide sequence: TGTGCCAGCAGCCGAGGACAGGACAATCAGCCCCAGCATTTT.